The source of this TCR beta chain is a study of control samples from healthy donors and cancer patients. Trimming pared 5 bases from V and 0 bases from J, leaving 11 bases between. Looked up from germline, CDR1 is LNHDA and CDR2 is SQIVND (reference sequence). The CDR3 consists of 16 residues. The assay was immunoSEQ multiplex PCR, and TCRdb's table has in-frame clones only and misses some. The table lists about 80,000 clones, 91% of them singletons. The V call is TRBV19, the J call TRBJ2-6; D is possibly TRBD1 (5 bases). This TCR was recovered from a man aged 45-60 years in good health. The sample consisted of blood. CDR3 in amino acids: CASSLQVYSGANVLTF. DNA of the CDR3: TGTGCCAGTAGTTTACAGGTTTACTCTGGGGCCAACGTCCTGACTTTC.